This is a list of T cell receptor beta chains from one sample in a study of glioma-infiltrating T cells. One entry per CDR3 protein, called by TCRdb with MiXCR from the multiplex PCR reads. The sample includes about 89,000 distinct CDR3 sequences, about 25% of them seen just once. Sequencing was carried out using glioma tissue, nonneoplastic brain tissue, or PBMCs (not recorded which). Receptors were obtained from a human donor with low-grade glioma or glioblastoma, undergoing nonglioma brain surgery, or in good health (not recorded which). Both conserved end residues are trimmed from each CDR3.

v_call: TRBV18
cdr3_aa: ASSSGTNTEAF

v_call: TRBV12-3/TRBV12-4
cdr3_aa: ASSSGPVDTQY

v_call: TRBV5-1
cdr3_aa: ASSLKGATEAF

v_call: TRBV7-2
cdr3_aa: ASSAQRYTEAF

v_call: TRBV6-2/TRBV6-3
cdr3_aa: ASTWGNEQF

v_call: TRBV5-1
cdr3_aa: ASSFPDISLSPDTQY

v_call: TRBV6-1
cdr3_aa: ASSRQGENIQY

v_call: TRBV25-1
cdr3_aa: ASSDGHSSYNEQF

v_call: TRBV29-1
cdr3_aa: SVVGQGSNSNQPQH

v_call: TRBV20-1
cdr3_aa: SASRPGRVGGEVTEAF

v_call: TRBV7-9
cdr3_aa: ASSPRSTNYGYT

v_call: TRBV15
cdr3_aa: ATSSSGRAYEQY

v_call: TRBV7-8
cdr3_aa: ASRPSRSSHNEQF

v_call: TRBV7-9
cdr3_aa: ASSNIYRAARDGYT

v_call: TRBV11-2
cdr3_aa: ASSLDARQRVF

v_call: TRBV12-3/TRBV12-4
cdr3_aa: ASSLALLSSYNEQF

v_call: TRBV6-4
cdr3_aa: ASSEGRAHNEQF

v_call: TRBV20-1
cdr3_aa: SASRGSTDTQY

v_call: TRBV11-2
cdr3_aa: ASSRRWQASSYEQY